The sequence of this TCR beta chain was determined in a study of T cell responses to AZD1222 COVID-19 vaccine. Whole-study context: The study pooled second doses at about 4 or about 12 weeks.

Concerning this clone: Its antigen is currently unknown.

Assay: immunoSEQ multiplex PCR; the TCRdb copy retains only in-frame clones and omits some. The data show approximately 130,000 clones, 80% to 95% seen once. Study conclusions and caveats: In a largely white British group with more females than males, clonal diversity was possibly underestimated. After two AZD1222 doses, spike-specific TCR breadth and depth rose versus day 0.

The source is an adult in good health. The sequences come from peripheral blood, collected on day 0 of AZD1222 vaccination.

The CDR3 region is CASSSSWRAGDTEAFF. The DNA of the CDR3 is TGCGCCAGCAGCTCAAGTTGGCGGGCGGGGGACACTGAAGCTTTCTTT. The rearrangement links TRBV5-1 to TRBJ1-1, with TRBD1 as a possible D gene (5 bases). V lost 3 bases to trimming and J lost 3 bases, with 18 bases between them. The CDR3 runs to 16 residues. Per the germline V gene, CDR1 is SGHRS and CDR2 is YFSETQ.